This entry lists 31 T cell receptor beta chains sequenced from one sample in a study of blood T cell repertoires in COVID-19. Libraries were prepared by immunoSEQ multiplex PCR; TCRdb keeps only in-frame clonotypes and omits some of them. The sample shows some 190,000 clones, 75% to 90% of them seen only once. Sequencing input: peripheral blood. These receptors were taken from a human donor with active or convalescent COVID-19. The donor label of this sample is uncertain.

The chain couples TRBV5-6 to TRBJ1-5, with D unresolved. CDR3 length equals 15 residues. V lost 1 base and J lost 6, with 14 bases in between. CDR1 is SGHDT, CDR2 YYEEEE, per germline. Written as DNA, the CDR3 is TGTGCCAGCAGCTTGTCCTTTCCCCTAAGTCAGCCCCAGCATTTT. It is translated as CASSLSFPLSQPQHF. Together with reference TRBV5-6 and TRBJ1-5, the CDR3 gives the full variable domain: DAGVTQSPTHLIKTRGQQVTLRCSPKSGHDTVSWYQQALGQGPQFIFQYYEEEERQRGNFPDRFSGHQFPNYSSELNVNALLLGDSALYLCASSLSFPLSQPQHFGDGTRLSIL.

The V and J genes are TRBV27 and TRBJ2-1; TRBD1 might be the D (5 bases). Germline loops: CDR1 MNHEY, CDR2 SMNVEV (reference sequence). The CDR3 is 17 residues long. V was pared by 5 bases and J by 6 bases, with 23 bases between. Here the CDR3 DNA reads TGTGCCAGCAGTCCGAGGCTGAATACAGGCGTCGCCAATGAGCAGTTCTTC. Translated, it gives CASSPRLNTGVANEQFF.

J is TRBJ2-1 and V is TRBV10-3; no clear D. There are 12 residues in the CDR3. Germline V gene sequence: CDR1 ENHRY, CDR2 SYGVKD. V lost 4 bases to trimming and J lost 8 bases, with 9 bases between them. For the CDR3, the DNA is TGTGCCATCAGTGGGCTAGTGGATGAGCAGTTCTTC. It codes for CAISGLVDEQFF.

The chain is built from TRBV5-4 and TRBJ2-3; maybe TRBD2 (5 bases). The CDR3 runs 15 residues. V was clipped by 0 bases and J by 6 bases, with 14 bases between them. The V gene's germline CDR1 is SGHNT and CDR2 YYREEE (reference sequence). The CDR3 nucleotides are TGTGCCAGCAGCTTGGAGATAGCGATGGCGGATACGCAGTATTTT. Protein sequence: CASSLEIAMADTQYF.

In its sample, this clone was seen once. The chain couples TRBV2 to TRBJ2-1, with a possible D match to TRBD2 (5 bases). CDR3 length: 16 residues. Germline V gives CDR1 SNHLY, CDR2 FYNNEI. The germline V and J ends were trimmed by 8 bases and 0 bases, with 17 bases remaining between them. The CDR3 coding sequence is TGTGCCAGCGTCAGACTACTGGTGGGCTCCTACAATGAGCAGTTCTTC. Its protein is CASVRLLVGSYNEQFF.

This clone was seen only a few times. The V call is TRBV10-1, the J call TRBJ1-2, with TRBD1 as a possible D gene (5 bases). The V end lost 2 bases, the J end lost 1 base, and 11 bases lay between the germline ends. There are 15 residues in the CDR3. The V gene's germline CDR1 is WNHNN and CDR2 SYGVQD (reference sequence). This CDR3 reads CASSEGGGVNYGYTF. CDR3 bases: TGCGCCAGCAGTGAGGGGGGAGGGGTTAACTATGGCTACACCTTC.

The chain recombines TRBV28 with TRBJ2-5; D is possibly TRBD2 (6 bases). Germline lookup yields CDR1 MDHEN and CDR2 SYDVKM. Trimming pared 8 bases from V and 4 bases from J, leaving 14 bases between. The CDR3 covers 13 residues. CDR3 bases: TGTGCCAGCCTAACCTCCGGGGGAGAGACCCAGTACTTC. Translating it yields CASLTSGGETQYF.

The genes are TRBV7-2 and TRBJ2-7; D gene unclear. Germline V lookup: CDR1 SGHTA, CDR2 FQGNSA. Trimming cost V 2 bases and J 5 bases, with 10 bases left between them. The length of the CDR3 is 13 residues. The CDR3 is CASSLPSVNEQYF. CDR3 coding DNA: TGTGCCAGCAGCTTACCAAGCGTCAACGAGCAGTACTTC.

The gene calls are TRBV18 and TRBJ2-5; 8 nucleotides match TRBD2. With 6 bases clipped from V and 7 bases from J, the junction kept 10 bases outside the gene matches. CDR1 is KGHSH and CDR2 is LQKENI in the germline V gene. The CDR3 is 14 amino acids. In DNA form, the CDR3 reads TGTGCCAGCTCCCTCAGCGGGGGCCAGGGGACCCAGTACTTC. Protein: CASSLSGGQGTQYF.

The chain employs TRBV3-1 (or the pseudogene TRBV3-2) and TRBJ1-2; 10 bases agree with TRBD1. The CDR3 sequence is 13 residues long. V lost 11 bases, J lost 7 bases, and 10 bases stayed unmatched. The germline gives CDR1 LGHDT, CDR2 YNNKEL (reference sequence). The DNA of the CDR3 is TGTGCCTCAGCCAAGGGACAGGGGCCTGGCTACACCTTC. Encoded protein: CASAKGQGPGYTF.

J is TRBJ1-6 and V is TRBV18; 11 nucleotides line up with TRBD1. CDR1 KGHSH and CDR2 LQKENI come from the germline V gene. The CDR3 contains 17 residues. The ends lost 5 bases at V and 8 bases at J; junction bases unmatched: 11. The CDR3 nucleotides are TGTGCCAGCTCAGGGGCTGTTCCGGGACAGGGGGATTCACCCCTCCACTTT. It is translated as CASSGAVPGQGDSPLHF. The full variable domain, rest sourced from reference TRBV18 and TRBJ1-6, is NAGVMQNPRHLVRRRGQEARLRCSPMKGHSHVYWYRQLPEEGLKFMVYLQKENIIDESGMPKERFSAEFPKEGPSILRIQQVVRGDSAAYFCASSGAVPGQGDSPLHFGNGTRLTVT.

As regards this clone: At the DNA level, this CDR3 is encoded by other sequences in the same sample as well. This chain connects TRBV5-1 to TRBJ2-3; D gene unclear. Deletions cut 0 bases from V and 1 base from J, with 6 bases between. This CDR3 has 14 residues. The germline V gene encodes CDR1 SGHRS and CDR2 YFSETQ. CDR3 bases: TGCGCCAGCAGCTTGGCTCTTCGCACAGATACGCAGTATTTT. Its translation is CASSLALRTDTQYF.

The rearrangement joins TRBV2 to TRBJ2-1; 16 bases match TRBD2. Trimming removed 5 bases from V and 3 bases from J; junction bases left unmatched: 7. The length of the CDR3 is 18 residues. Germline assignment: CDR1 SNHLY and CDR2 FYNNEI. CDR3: CASSQGTSGRANYNEQFF. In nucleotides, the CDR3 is TGTGCCAGCAGTCAAGGGACTAGCGGGAGGGCTAACTACAATGAGCAGTTCTTC.

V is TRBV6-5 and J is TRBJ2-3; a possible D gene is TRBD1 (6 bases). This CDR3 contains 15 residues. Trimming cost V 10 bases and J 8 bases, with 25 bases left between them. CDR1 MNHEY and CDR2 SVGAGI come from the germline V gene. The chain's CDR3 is CATIKGGLTVVTQYF. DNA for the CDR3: TGTGCCACCATCAAAGGGGGATTAACGGTGGTTACGCAGTATTTT.

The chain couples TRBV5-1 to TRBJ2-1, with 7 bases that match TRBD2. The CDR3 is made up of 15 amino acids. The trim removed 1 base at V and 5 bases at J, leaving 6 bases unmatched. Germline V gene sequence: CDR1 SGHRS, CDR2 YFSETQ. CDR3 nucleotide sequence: TGCGCCAGCAGCTTGTGGCGGGAGCCCCACAATGAGCAGTTCTTC. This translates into CASSLWREPHNEQFF.

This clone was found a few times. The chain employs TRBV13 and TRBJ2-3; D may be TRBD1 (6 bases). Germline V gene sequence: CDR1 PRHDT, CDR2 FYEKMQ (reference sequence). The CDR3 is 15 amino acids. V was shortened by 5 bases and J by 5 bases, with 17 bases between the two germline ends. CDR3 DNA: TGTGCCAGCAGCAAGGACAGCTCATGGGGAGATACGCAGTATTTT. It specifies CASSKDSSWGDTQYF.

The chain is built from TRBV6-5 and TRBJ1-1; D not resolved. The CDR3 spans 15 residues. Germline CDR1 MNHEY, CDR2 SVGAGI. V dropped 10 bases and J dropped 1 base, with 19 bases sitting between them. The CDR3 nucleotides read TGTGCCACCCTATTTCGGGGTTTACGGAACACTGAAGCTTTCTTT. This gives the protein CATLFRGLRNTEAFF.

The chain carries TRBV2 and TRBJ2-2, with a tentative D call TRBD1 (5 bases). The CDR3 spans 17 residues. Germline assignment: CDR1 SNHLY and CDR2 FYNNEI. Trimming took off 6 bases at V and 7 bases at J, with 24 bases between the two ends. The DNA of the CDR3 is TGTGCCAGCAGACCCCGAGGAGTCAGGGATGTCATCGGGGAGCTGTTTTTT. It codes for CASRPRGVRDVIGELFF.

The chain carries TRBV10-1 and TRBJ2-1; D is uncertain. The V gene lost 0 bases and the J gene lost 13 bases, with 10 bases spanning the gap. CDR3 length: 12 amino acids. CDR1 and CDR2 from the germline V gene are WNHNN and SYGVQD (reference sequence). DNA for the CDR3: TGCGCCAGCAGTGAGTCTGGGCCGTCCCAGTTCTTC. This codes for CASSESGPSQFF.

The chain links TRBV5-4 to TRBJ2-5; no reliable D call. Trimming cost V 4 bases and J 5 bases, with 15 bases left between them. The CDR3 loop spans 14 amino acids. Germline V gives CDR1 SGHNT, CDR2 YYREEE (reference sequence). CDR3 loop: CASSGKEASETQYF. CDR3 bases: TGTGCCAGCAGCGGAAAAGAAGCGTCGGAGACCCAGTACTTC.

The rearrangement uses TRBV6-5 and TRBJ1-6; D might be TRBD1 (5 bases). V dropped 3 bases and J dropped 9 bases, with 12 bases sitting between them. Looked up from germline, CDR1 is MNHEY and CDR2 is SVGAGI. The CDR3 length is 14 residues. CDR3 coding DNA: TGTGCCAGCAGTTATAGGGGCTACACTTCACCCCTCCACTTT. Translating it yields CASSYRGYTSPLHF.

CDR3 region: CASSSGLAGNQETQYF. In nucleotides, the CDR3 is TGTGCCAGCAGCTCAGGACTAGCGGGGAATCAAGAGACCCAGTACTTC. The chain combines TRBV5-4 with TRBJ2-5; 12 bases map to TRBD2. The V gene's germline CDR1 is SGHNT and CDR2 YYREEE (reference sequence). J lost 2 bases, V lost 3 bases, and 5 bases had no gene match. The CDR3 is 16 amino acids. The full variable domain, with the rest looked up from reference TRBV5-4 and TRBJ2-5, is ETGVTQSPTHLIKTRGQQVTLRCSSQSGHNTVSWYQQALGQGPQFIFQYYREEENGRGNFPPRFSGLQFPNYSSELNVNALELDDSALYLCASSSGLAGNQETQYFGPGTRLLVL.

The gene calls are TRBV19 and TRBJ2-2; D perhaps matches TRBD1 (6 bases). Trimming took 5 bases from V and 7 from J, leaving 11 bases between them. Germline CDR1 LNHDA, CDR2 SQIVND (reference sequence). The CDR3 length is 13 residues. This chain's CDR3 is CASSGVRGGELFF. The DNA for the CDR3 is TGTGCCAGTAGTGGGGTCAGGGGCGGGGAGCTGTTTTTT.

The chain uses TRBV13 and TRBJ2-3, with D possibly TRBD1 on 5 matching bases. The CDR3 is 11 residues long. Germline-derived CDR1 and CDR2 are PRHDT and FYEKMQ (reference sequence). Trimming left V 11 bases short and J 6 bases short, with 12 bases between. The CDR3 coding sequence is TGTGCCCTGTCAAAGGGGGATACGCAGTATTTT. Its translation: CALSKGDTQYF.

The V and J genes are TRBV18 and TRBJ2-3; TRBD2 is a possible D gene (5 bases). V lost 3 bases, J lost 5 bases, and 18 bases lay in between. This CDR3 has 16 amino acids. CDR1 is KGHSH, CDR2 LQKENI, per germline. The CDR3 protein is CASSPPFSLAGDTQYF. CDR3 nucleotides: TGTGCCAGCTCACCCCCATTCAGTCTTGCGGGAGATACGCAGTATTTT.

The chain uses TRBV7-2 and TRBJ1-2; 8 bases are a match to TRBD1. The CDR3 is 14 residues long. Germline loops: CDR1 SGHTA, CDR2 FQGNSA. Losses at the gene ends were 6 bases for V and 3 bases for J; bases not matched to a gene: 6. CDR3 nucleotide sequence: TGTGCCAGCAGACCAGGACAGGGACACTATGGCTACACCTTC. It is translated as CASRPGQGHYGYTF.

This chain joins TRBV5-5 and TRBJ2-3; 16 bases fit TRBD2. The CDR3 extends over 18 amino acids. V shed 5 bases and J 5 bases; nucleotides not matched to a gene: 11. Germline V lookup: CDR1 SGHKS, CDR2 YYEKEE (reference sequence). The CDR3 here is CASRYPGTSGRAGDTQYF. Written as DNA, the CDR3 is TGTGCCAGCAGATATCCGGGGACTAGCGGGAGGGCCGGAGATACGCAGTATTTT.

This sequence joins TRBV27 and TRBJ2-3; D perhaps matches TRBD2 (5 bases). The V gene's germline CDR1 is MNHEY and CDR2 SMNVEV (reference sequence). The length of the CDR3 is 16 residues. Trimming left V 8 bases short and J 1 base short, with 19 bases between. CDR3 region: CASSKGAGLGTDTQYF. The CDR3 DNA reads TGTGCCAGCTCAAAGGGTGCGGGCTTGGGCACAGATACGCAGTATTTT.

The CDR3, as DNA: TGTGCCAGCAGCACCGCGGGACAGCGCAATGAGCAGTTCTTC. Amino acids: CASSTAGQRNEQFF. The J gene is TRBJ2-1, the V gene TRBV28, with D maybe TRBD1 (7 bases). Germline CDR1 and CDR2: MDHEN and SYDVKM. The V gene lost 6 bases and the J gene lost 6 bases, with 15 bases spanning the gap. The CDR3 is made up of 14 amino acids.

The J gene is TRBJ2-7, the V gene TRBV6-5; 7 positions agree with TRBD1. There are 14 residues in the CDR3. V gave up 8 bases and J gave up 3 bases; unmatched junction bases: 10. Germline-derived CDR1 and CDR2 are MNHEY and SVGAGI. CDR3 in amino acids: CASDRDRVGYEQYF. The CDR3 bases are TGTGCCAGCGATCGAGACAGGGTCGGCTACGAGCAGTACTTC.

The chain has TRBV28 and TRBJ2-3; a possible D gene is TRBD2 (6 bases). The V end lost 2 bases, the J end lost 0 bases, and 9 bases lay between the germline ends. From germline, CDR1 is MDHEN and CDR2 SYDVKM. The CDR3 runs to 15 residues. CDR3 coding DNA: TGTGCCAGCAGTTTACGTGGAGGGAGCACAGATACGCAGTATTTT. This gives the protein CASSLRGGSTDTQYF.